This TCR beta chain was obtained from a study of identical twins. Using its own MiXCR run on the 5' RACE reads, TCRdb lists one record per CDR3 protein. The sample has a few hundred thousand distinct CDR3 sequences; 14% are singletons. This clonotype was found a few times. What it binds is unknown. Notes on the study in general: Abundant cord blood beta clonotypes carried fewer insertions; memory repertoires showed none. Sequences that were beta out-of-frame showed weaker excess twin sharing.

These same data were also listed under a study on yellow fever vaccine responses in identical twins.

Sequences were obtained from CD4+ T cells sorted from blood. This sequence was found in a woman aged 18 to 35 in good health.

CDR3 sequence (DNA): TGTGCCACCAGCAGAGTGCCGGGGGGCGAGCAGTACTTC. This encodes CATSRVPGGEQYF. V usage is TRBV15 and J usage is TRBJ2-7; TRBD2 agrees at 7 bases. The length of the CDR3 is 13 residues. CDR1 is LNHNV, CDR2 YYDKDF, per germline (reference sequence). Germline trimming cut 1 base from V and 6 bases from J; bases unmatched to any gene: 3. The variable domain in full, completed from reference TRBV15 and TRBJ2-7, reads DAMVIQNPRYQVTQFGKPVTLSCSQTLNHNVMYWYQQKSSQAPKLLFHYYDKDFNNEADTPDNFQSRRPNTSFCFLDIRSPGLGDTAMYLCATSRVPGGEQYFGPGTRLTVT.